The 12 T cell receptor beta chains given below trace back to one sample, sequenced in a study of molecular identifiers for immune sequencing clone quantification. TCRdb called the PCR reads again in MiXCR, with one record for every CDR3 protein. Here the sample spans 490,000 or so distinct CDR3 sequences, over 20% being singletons. The sequenced sample was naive CD8+ T cells from blood, with Jurkat cell RNA spiked in. The sample's subset: FACS-sorted CD8+CD4-CCR7+CD45RA+ naive T cells. The origin of the receptors is a human donor in good health. Some libraries in this study had Jurkat cell RNA spiked in.

To note about this clonotype: A read error may account for a junction end that differs from germline. This chain links TRBV7-2 with TRBJ2-1; 8 bases are a match to TRBD2. Germline values: CDR1 SGHTA, CDR2 FQGNSA. The CDR3 is made up of 15 amino acids. The chain's CDR3 is CACSLGAGGYNEQFF. CDR3 nucleotide sequence: TGTGCCTGCAGCTTAGGGGCGGGGGGCTACAATGAGCAGTTCTTC.

The chain uses TRBV19 and TRBJ2-2, with TRBD1 matching over 7 bases. The V segment lost 5 bases and the J segment 0 bases; nucleotides outside the gene matches: 6. Looked up from germline, CDR1 is LNHDA and CDR2 is SQIVND (reference sequence). There are 16 residues in the CDR3. The chain's CDR3 is CASSARQGANTGELFF. The CDR3 DNA follows: TGTGCCAGTAGTGCCCGACAGGGCGCGAACACCGGGGAGCTGTTTTTT.

The rearrangement links TRBV10-1 to TRBJ2-7, with D unclear. The V gene lost 4 bases and the J gene lost 2 bases, with 9 bases spanning the gap. Germline CDR1 WNHNN, CDR2 SYGVQD (reference sequence). The CDR3 spans 13 residues. Here the CDR3 reads CASSAGATYEQYF. CDR3 bases: TGCGCCAGCAGTGCCGGCGCAACCTACGAGCAGTACTTC.

The chain combines TRBV6-6 with TRBJ1-4; maybe TRBD1 (6 bases). With 6 bases removed from V and 5 bases from J, the gap between germline ends came to 16 bases. Germline V gene lookup returns CDR1 MNHNY and CDR2 SVGAGI (reference sequence). This CDR3 contains 15 residues. The CDR3 is CASSQGGRPNEKLFF. For the CDR3, the DNA is TGTGCCAGCAGCCAAGGGGGGCGGCCAAATGAAAAACTGTTTTTT.

The rearrangement uses TRBV7-9 and TRBJ2-7; 9 bases agree with TRBD1. Trimming took 5 bases from V and 7 from J; bases not matched to a gene: 12. Germline V gene data show CDR1 as SEHNR and CDR2 as FQNEAQ (reference sequence). The CDR3 totals 15 residues. The CDR3 DNA sequence: TGTGCCAGCAGCCTAGGGACAGGGCGTTGGGAGGAGCAGTACTTC. Amino acid sequence: CASSLGTGRWEEQYF.

The V gene is TRBV4-3, the J gene TRBJ2-3; weak D call: TRBD2 (7 bases). Trimming took off 1 base at V and 0 bases at J, with 17 bases between the two ends. The CDR3 consists of 18 residues. Germline V gene data show CDR1 as LGHNA and CDR2 as YSLEER. In nucleotides, the CDR3 is TGCGCCAGCAGCCAAGGATACTTGGGGGGGGCGAGCACAGATACGCAGTATTTT. Translated: CASSQGYLGGASTDTQYF.

This clonotype occurred many times. The V gene is TRBV20-1, the J gene TRBJ2-6; D is ambiguous. Trimming pared 6 bases from V and 0 bases from J, leaving 6 bases between. The CDR3 has 13 residues. The V gene's germline CDR1 is DFQATT and CDR2 SNEGSKA (reference sequence). CDR3 nucleotide sequence: TGCAGTGCCCGCAGCTCTGGGGCCAACGTCCTGACTTTC. It encodes CSARSSGANVLTF.

This clonotype turned up a few times. The chain joins TRBV2 to TRBJ2-1, with no clear D. The germline gives CDR1 SNHLY, CDR2 FYNNEI. Deletions cut 8 bases from V and 7 bases from J, with 12 bases between. The CDR3 spans 12 residues. CDR3 bases: TGTGCCAGCCAGAAAAACAATAATGAGCAGTTCTTC. Its translation: CASQKNNNEQFF.

This clonotype turned up a few times. V and J are TRBV6-2 or TRBV6-3 and TRBJ2-2; 9 bases fit TRBD1. The CDR3 spans 15 residues. Germline-derived CDR1 and CDR2 are MNHEY and SVGEGT. V gave up 6 bases and J gave up 5 bases; unmatched junction bases: 7. DNA of the CDR3: TGTGCCAGCAGGCCCGGGACAGGGTTTACCGGGGAGCTGTTTTTT. Its translation: CASRPGTGFTGELFF.

Of note for this clonotype: The junction and the germline gene differ at one end; a read error may be behind it. The chain carries TRBV3-1 and TRBJ2-7; a weak D match, TRBD1 (5 bases). The CDR3 contains 11 residues. From germline, CDR1 is LGHDT and CDR2 YNNKEL (reference sequence). DNA for the CDR3: TGTGCCGGCAGCGAAGGGGTCGAGCAGTACTTC. Translated, it gives CAGSEGVEQYF.

This clonotype has ten or more counts. The rearrangement joins TRBV7-2 to TRBJ1-1; maybe TRBD1 (6 bases). Trimming removed 5 bases from V and 8 bases from J, with 9 bases in between. Germline V gene sequence: CDR1 SGHTA, CDR2 FQGNSA. This CDR3 is built from 11 residues. CDR3 in amino acids: CASSPDREAFF. In nucleotides, the CDR3 is TGTGCCAGCAGCCCAGACAGGGAAGCTTTCTTT.

This clonotype was found many times. The J gene is TRBJ1-2, the V gene TRBV29-1; 7 nucleotides agree with TRBD1. Per the germline V gene, CDR1 is SQVTM and CDR2 is ANQGSEA. V was clipped by 0 bases and J by 4 bases; unmatched bases: 8. CDR3 length equals 15 residues. The DNA of the CDR3 is TGCAGCGTTGAAGATTTCCCAGGGGGAGCCTATGGCTACACCTTC. As protein: CSVEDFPGGAYGYTF.